Sequencing of this T cell receptor beta chain was carried out in a study of CD8 T cells in ankylosing spondylitis. The study, taken as a whole, reports: Relatively rare in peripheral blood, disease-linked clones were also CD8+. Past studies reported some motif variants in reactive arthritis synovial fluid and blood. Reportedly, matched ankylosing spondylitis synovial fluid was significantly enriched for disease-linked clones.

By quantitative 5'-RACE with molecular barcodes, the TCR beta libraries were made. TCRdb reanalysed the 5' RACE reads using MiXCR and keeps one entry per CDR3 protein. The sample consists of 200,000 to 250,000 distinct CDR3 sequences, about 10% of them appearing once. To note about this clonotype: Its antigen is still unknown.

Sample: blood, either unsorted or a sorted T cell fraction (not recorded which). The receptor was isolated from a male donor with ankylosing spondylitis or in good health (not recorded which).

CDR3 sequence reads: CASSTWDRGNEQFF. In nucleotides, the CDR3 is TGTGCCAGTAGTACGTGGGACAGAGGGAATGAGCAGTTCTTC. The genes are TRBV19 and TRBJ2-1, with 7 bases that match TRBD1. J gave up 7 bases and V 4 bases, and 7 bases lay outside the gene matches. This CDR3 spans 14 amino acids. The germline V gene has CDR1 LNHDA and CDR2 SQIVND (reference sequence).